The 16 T cell receptor beta chains reported below all come from one sample, sequenced in a study of regulatory T cells in long-lasting Graves disease. Time point in this sample: persistent/refractory GD, antithyroid drugs over 5 years with positive TRAb. RNA isolated from PBMCs was used to make the TCR library. Arm-PCR of CDR3 regions with iRepertoire HTBI primers generated TCR beta libraries. TCRdb processed the multiplex PCR reads anew with MiXCR; each CDR3 protein has one entry. The data show approximately 400,000 distinct CDR3 sequences, 20% to 30% seen once. The input for sequencing was peripheral blood mononuclear cells (PBMCs), taken when the disease was refractory, from a patient treated with antithyroid drugs. These TCRs come from a female donor with Graves disease.

The V call is TRBV29-1, the J call TRBJ2-3, with D unclear. Germline V gene lookup returns CDR1 SQVTM and CDR2 ANQGSEA. The CDR3 consists of 17 residues. V was pared by 0 bases and J by 1 base, with 17 bases between. The CDR3 bases are TGCAGCGTTGAAGATTTCACTCAAAGACGCGGCACAGATACGCAGTATTTT. Its protein is CSVEDFTQRRGTDTQYF.

This clonotype was observed many times. This chain connects TRBV24-1 to TRBJ2-7; no clear D gene. Trimming pared 4 bases from V and 3 bases from J, leaving 12 bases between. The CDR3 length is 14 residues. Germline values: CDR1 KGHDR, CDR2 SFDVKD. Here the CDR3 DNA reads TGTGCCACCAGTGACCCCCCACCAAACTACGAGCAGTACTTC. Amino acids: CATSDPPPNYEQYF.

The rearrangement uses TRBV5-5 and TRBJ2-7; D is possibly TRBD2 (6 bases). Trimming pared 4 bases from V and 2 bases from J, leaving 19 bases between. Germline V gene sequence: CDR1 SGHKS, CDR2 YYEKEE (reference sequence). CDR3 size: 16 residues. The CDR3 DNA reads as TGTGCCAGCAGCCCGGGTGTGGCTAGCGCGGCCTACGAGCAGTACTTC. This codes for CASSPGVASAAYEQYF.

This clonotype was recorded many times. The chain has TRBV28 and TRBJ1-1, with D perhaps TRBD1 (5 bases). The CDR3 has 16 amino acids. V was trimmed by 4 bases and J by 2 bases, leaving 17 bases between them. Germline CDR1 is MDHEN and CDR2 is SYDVKM. CDR3 sequence (DNA): TGTGCCAGCAGTTCCGTCGAGGGGCTGGTAAACACTGAAGCTTTCTTT. Its translation is CASSSVEGLVNTEAFF. Supplemented by reference TRBV28 and TRBJ1-1, the full variable domain reads DVKVTQSSRYLVKRTGEKVFLECVQDMDHENMFWYRQDPGLGLRLIYFSYDVKMKEKGDIPEGYSVSREKKERFSLILESASTNQTSMYLCASSSVEGLVNTEAFFGQGTRLTVV.

This clonotype was counted only a few times. This chain links TRBV28 with TRBJ2-3, with unresolved D. The V gene lost 3 bases and the J gene lost 4 bases, with 20 bases spanning the gap. The CDR3 spans 17 residues. Per the germline V gene, CDR1 is MDHEN and CDR2 is SYDVKM. For the CDR3, the DNA is TGTGCCAGCAGTTTCACATCCCACTTCCGGAGCGCAGATACGCAGTATTTT. As protein: CASSFTSHFRSADTQYF. The full variable domain, completed using reference TRBV28 and TRBJ2-3, is DVKVTQSSRYLVKRTGEKVFLECVQDMDHENMFWYRQDPGLGLRLIYFSYDVKMKEKGDIPEGYSVSREKKERFSLILESASTNQTSMYLCASSFTSHFRSADTQYFGPGTRLTVL.

Of note for this clonotype: One base away lies a much larger clone, so this may be a sequencing read error. The gene calls are TRBV28 and TRBJ2-7, with TRBD1 matching 10 bases. The CDR3 contains 16 residues. J was trimmed by 1 base and V by 5 bases; bases with no gene match: 8. The germline gives CDR1 MDHEN, CDR2 SYDVKM. The CDR3 bases are TGTGCCAGCAGTGATTGTGGGACAGGGGCTTCCTACGAGCAGTACTTC. This gives the protein CASSDCGTGASYEQYF.

The CDR3, as DNA: TGTGCCAGCAGCCAACGTGTATCCTGGCAGGGGGCTCTCGAGCAGTACTTC. It specifies CASSQRVSWQGALEQYF. The chain couples TRBV3-1 to TRBJ2-7; TRBD1 aligns across 8 bases. The J segment lost 6 bases and the V segment lost 2 bases, leaving 15 bases of the junction unmatched. The CDR3 sequence is 17 residues long. Per the germline V gene, CDR1 is LGHDT and CDR2 is YNNKEL (reference sequence).

This chain links TRBV6-2 or TRBV6-3 with TRBJ2-3; 13 bases line up with TRBD2. The CDR3 extends over 16 amino acids. Per germline, CDR1 MNHEY and CDR2 SVGEGT. Unmatched junction bases numbered 6, after V lost 5 bases and J lost 4 bases. The CDR3: CASSGRLAGGADTQYF. DNA of the CDR3: TGTGCCAGCAGTGGCCGACTAGCGGGAGGAGCAGATACGCAGTATTTT.

This clonotype was detected many times. CDR3 sequence (DNA): TGTGCCAGCAGTGAAGCTATCGTGACAGGAGAGCAGTACTTC. Protein: CASSEAIVTGEQYF. This sequence joins TRBV2 and TRBJ2-7; D perhaps matches TRBD1 (6 bases). The V gene lost 0 bases and the J gene lost 7 bases, with 13 bases spanning the gap. Germline CDR1 and CDR2: SNHLY and FYNNEI. The CDR3 consists of 14 residues. Based on the CDR3 plus reference TRBV2 and TRBJ2-7, the full variable domain is EPEVTQTPSHQVTQMGQEVILRCVPISNHLYFYWYRQILGQKVEFLVSFYNNEISEKSEIFDDQFSVERPDGSNFTLKIRSTKLEDSAMYFCASSEAIVTGEQYFGPGTRLTVT.

The chain uses TRBV11-2 and TRBJ2-3; 9 nucleotides align to TRBD2. The CDR3 consists of 17 residues. The germline V gene encodes CDR1 SGHAT and CDR2 FQNNGV. The V gene end was trimmed by 1 base and the J gene end by 4 bases; junction bases not matched to a gene: 9. The CDR3 DNA follows: TGTGCCAGCAGCTTAGCGGCTAGCGGGATTAAAGCAGATACGCAGTATTTT. Its protein product is CASSLAASGIKADTQYF.

This clonotype was counted a few times. The CDR3 nucleotides read TGTGCCAGCAGCCCACAAGGGACAGGGACTAATCAGCCCCAGCATTTT. Encoded protein: CASSPQGTGTNQPQHF. The chain carries TRBV4-2 and TRBJ1-5; 9 bases map to TRBD1. Germline V gene data show CDR1 as LGHNA and CDR2 as YNFKEQ. Unmatched junction bases numbered 8, after V lost 4 bases and J lost 4 bases. The CDR3 loop spans 16 amino acids.

This clonotype was found once. A much larger clone is a single base away; this may be a read error. The chain is built from TRBV13 and TRBJ2-7; 9 bases line up with TRBD2. The CDR3 loop spans 15 amino acids. Germline CDR1 and CDR2: PRHDT and FYEKMQ (reference sequence). The junction had 10 bases not matched to a gene; V was cut back by 8 bases and J by 2 bases. CDR3 nucleotide sequence: TGTGCCAGCGGCTCTAGACTAGCGGAGCCCTACGAGCAGTACTTC. Its protein is CASGSRLAEPYEQYF.

In DNA form, the CDR3 reads TGTGCCAGCAGCTTTTCCGGCGGGGTCACTAATGAAAAACTGTTTTTT. Residues: CASSFSGGVTNEKLFF. The rearrangement links TRBV6-2 or TRBV6-3 to TRBJ1-4; unclear D gene. Germline V gene sequence: CDR1 MNHEY, CDR2 SVGEGT. The length of the CDR3 is 16 residues. Trimming removed 6 bases at V and 2 bases at J, with 16 bases between.

Many counts were recorded for this clonotype. The rearrangement joins TRBV12-3 or TRBV12-4 to TRBJ1-1; D unclear. Trimming shortened V by 4 bases and J by 7 bases, and 10 bases separated the two germline ends. This CDR3 spans 12 amino acids. CDR3 amino acids: CASSWSRDEAFF. CDR3 bases: TGTGCCAGCAGTTGGAGTCGCGATGAAGCTTTCTTT.

Concerning this clonotype itself: One base away lies a much larger clone, so this may be a sequencing read error. The CDR3 loop is CATRPGQPMGQFF. CDR3 bases: TGTGCCACCAGGCCGGGACAGCCCATGGGGCAGTTCTTT. V and J are TRBV15 and TRBJ1-1; TRBD1 matches 7 bases. Trimming removed 6 bases from V and 14 bases from J; junction bases left unmatched: 15. The CDR3 totals 13 residues. Germline V CDR1 and CDR2: LNHNV, YYDKDF (reference sequence).

The chain combines TRBV20-1 with TRBJ1-2, with D hard to call. V dropped 5 bases and J dropped 0 bases, with 25 bases sitting between them. The CDR3 is 18 amino acids. Germline loops: CDR1 DFQATT, CDR2 SNEGSKA (reference sequence). The CDR3 loop is CSADLYTGPKASNYGYTF. The CDR3 DNA reads as TGCAGTGCTGATCTGTACACCGGGCCTAAAGCCTCTAACTATGGCTACACCTTC.